One sample yielded the 27 T cell receptor beta chains listed below, sequenced in a study of shared clonotypes between healthy human individuals. Sequenced by immunoSEQ multiplex PCR; TCRdb stores in-frame clones only, minus some. The table records about 2.1 million clones, 80% to 95% of them present only once. Naive CD8 cells, CD45RO-negative and positively selected for CCR7, excluded terminally differentiated effector memory CD45RA+ cells. Sequencing was done on a sample of naive CD8+ T cells from PBMCs. The receptors derive from a man in his late teens or twenties in good health. Some clones in this sample may be carry-over from other donors' samples.

The chain recombines TRBV19 with TRBJ2-2; unclear D gene. The CDR3 spans 15 residues. Looked up from germline, CDR1 is LNHDA and CDR2 is SQIVND (reference sequence). The germline V and J ends were trimmed by 1 base and 6 bases, with 12 bases remaining between them. The CDR3 DNA follows: TGTGCCAGTAGTATAGGGGTTTTCACCGCCGGGGAGCTGTTTTTT. Translated, it gives CASSIGVFTAGELFF.

This chain connects TRBV13 to TRBJ2-2; TRBD2 matches at 11 bases. This CDR3 has 17 amino acids. The germline CDR1 and CDR2 sequences are PRHDT and FYEKMQ (reference sequence). V dropped 5 bases and J dropped 5; count of bases not matched to a gene: 10. CDR3 sequence (DNA): TGTGCCAGCAGCCCTATAGCGGGAGGGCCGTGGACCGGGGAGCTGTTTTTT. As protein: CASSPIAGGPWTGELFF.

The chain links TRBV11-2 to TRBJ2-1; D is undetermined. V gave up 0 bases and J gave up 4 bases, with 4 bases separating them. The CDR3 covers 13 residues. Germline V lookup: CDR1 SGHAT, CDR2 FQNNGV. CDR3 DNA sequence: TGTGCCAGCAGCTTAGAGCGATACAATGAGCAGTTCTTC. The encoded protein is CASSLERYNEQFF.

This clone was seen just once. The V call is TRBV9, the J call TRBJ2-1, with D maybe TRBD2 (6 bases). V was cut by 4 bases and J by 7 bases, with 21 bases left in between. This CDR3 is built from 16 residues. The germline gives CDR1 SGDLS, CDR2 YYNGEE. The CDR3 coding sequence is TGTGCCAGCAGCCCCGTCGGGAGCGGCGTCCTAAATGAGCAGTTCTTC. Amino acids: CASSPVGSGVLNEQFF.

The chain couples TRBV6-5 to TRBJ2-5; TRBD2 aligns across 10 bases. The germline V gene has CDR1 MNHEY and CDR2 SVGAGI. CDR3 length: 14 amino acids. Losses at the gene ends were 5 bases for V and 2 bases for J; bases not matched to a gene: 2. CDR3 nucleotides: TGTGCCAGCAGTCAGGGACTAGCGCAAGAGACCCAGTACTTC. Translating gives CASSQGLAQETQYF.

This clone was recorded only once. V gene TRBV25-1 combines with J gene TRBJ2-5, with 8 bases that match TRBD1. V shed 2 bases, J shed 4 bases, and the junction held 6 bases outside the gene matches. The CDR3 spans 15 residues. Looked up from germline, CDR1 is MGHDK and CDR2 is SYGVNS. As DNA, the CDR3 is TGTGCCAGCAGTGAAAACAGGGGGTGGGTAGAGACCCAGTACTTC. This translates into CASSENRGWVETQYF. Full variable domain (rest looked up from reference TRBV25-1 and TRBJ2-5): EADIYQTPRYLVIGTGKKITLECSQTMGHDKMYWYQQDPGMELHLIHYSYGVNSTEKGDLSSESTVSRIRTEHFPLTLESARPSHTSQYLCASSENRGWVETQYFGPGTRLLVL.

This chain uses TRBV27 with TRBJ2-1; the match to TRBD1 covers 9 bases. V lost 7 bases to trimming and J lost 7 bases; unmatched junction nucleotides: 8. Germline-derived CDR1 and CDR2 are MNHEY and SMNVEV (reference sequence). The CDR3 totals 14 residues. The CDR3 is CASTHGTGSNEQFF. The CDR3 DNA reads TGTGCCAGCACTCATGGGACAGGGAGTAATGAGCAGTTCTTC.

This clone was seen only once. This chain connects TRBV5-1 to TRBJ2-5; D is ambiguous. V was trimmed by 1 base and J by 0 bases, leaving 16 bases between them. Germline V CDR1 and CDR2: SGHRS, YFSETQ. CDR3 length: 17 residues. In DNA form, the CDR3 reads TGCGCCAGCAGCTTGTCAAGTAGATTGGCGTACCAAGAGACCCAGTACTTC. This sequence encodes CASSLSSRLAYQETQYF.

The rearrangement links TRBV10-3 to TRBJ2-1, with D possibly TRBD2 on 6 matching bases. CDR1 is ENHRY, CDR2 SYGVKD, per germline. The V and J ends lost 0 bases and 0 bases respectively, with 9 bases between them. The CDR3 totals 16 residues. CDR3 sequence reads: CAISESDGSSYNEQFF. The CDR3 DNA reads as TGTGCCATCAGTGAGTCCGACGGGAGCTCCTACAATGAGCAGTTCTTC.

The chain is built from TRBV19 and TRBJ1-5; D is uncertain. V was pared by 0 bases and J by 1 base, with 7 bases between. This CDR3 contains 15 residues. Germline loops: CDR1 LNHDA, CDR2 SQIVND (reference sequence). In DNA, the CDR3 is TGTGCCAGTAGTATAGATGGTCTGAGCAATCAGCCCCAGCATTTT. Translating it yields CASSIDGLSNQPQHF.

V usage is TRBV15 and J usage is TRBJ2-4; D is perhaps TRBD1 or TRBD2 (5 bases each). The CDR3 spans 14 residues. V was cut by 3 bases and J by 5 bases, with 11 bases left in between. CDR1 and CDR2 from the germline V gene are LNHNV and YYDKDF (reference sequence). The DNA of the CDR3 is TGTGCCACCAGCAGCCGGGACCCCCAAAACATTCAGTACTTC. It is translated as CATSSRDPQNIQYF.

The chain has TRBV9 and TRBJ1-5; D is undetermined. Germline V lookup: CDR1 SGDLS, CDR2 YYNGEE. The CDR3 spans 14 residues. Trimming pared 3 bases from V and 4 bases from J, leaving 11 bases between. The CDR3 DNA reads TGTGCCAGCAGCGCCGCTGGGGTTAATCAGCCCCAGCATTTT. The encoded protein is CASSAAGVNQPQHF.

The V and J genes are TRBV4-2 and TRBJ2-2; TRBD2 matches at 12 bases. The V segment lost 3 bases and the J segment 4 bases; nucleotides outside the gene matches: 6. Germline CDR1 is LGHNA and CDR2 is YNFKEQ. The CDR3 consists of 17 residues. The chain's CDR3 is CASSHPTSGSITGELFF. CDR3 bases: TGTGCCAGCAGCCACCCGACTAGCGGGAGCATCACCGGGGAGCTGTTTTTT.

The chain combines TRBV7-6 with TRBJ1-2; D possibly corresponds to TRBD1 (5 bases). The CDR3 runs 19 residues. From germline, CDR1 is SGHVS and CDR2 FNYEAQ. Between the trimmed V and J ends, which lost 5 bases and 4 bases, there was a span of 29 bases. The CDR3 DNA reads TGTGCCAGCAGCAACCAAAGGCGAGACAGCCCGCGAAATATCTATGGCTACACCTTC. Amino acids: CASSNQRRDSPRNIYGYTF.

The genes are TRBV27 and TRBJ2-7; the D gene could be TRBD1 or TRBD2 (5 bases each). Germline V gene lookup returns CDR1 MNHEY and CDR2 SMNVEV (reference sequence). V lost 9 bases and J 6 bases, leaving 21 bases between the germline ends. This CDR3 spans 14 amino acids. The CDR3 DNA reads as TGTGCCAGTGGGCCGATCGGCAGGGACGTCGAGCAGTACTTC. The encoded protein is CASGPIGRDVEQYF.

CDR3 nucleotide sequence: TGTGCCAGCAGCGCTGGTGTGACAGTCACTTTTGGCTACACCTTC. Protein product: CASSAGVTVTFGYTF. The rearrangement links TRBV7-8 to TRBJ1-2, with D possibly matching TRBD1 (5 bases). Germline-derived CDR1 and CDR2 are SGHVS and FQNEAQ. The CDR3 is made up of 15 amino acids. V lost 5 bases and J 7 bases, leaving 20 bases between the germline ends.

CDR3 loop: CASSSQVNAGEFF. CDR3 in DNA: TGTGCCAGCAGCTCCCAAGTAAACGCGGGGGAGTTCTTC. V usage is TRBV7-9 and J usage is TRBJ2-1; 7 nucleotides align to TRBD2. Germline CDR1 reads SEHNR; CDR2 reads FQNEAQ (reference sequence). V lost 4 bases, J lost 14 bases, and 11 bases stayed unmatched. This CDR3 is built from 13 residues.

The rearrangement uses TRBV6-1 and TRBJ2-2; 10 nucleotides line up with TRBD2. V dropped 2 bases and J dropped 7; count of bases not matched to a gene: 4. CDR1 MNHNS and CDR2 SASEGT come from the germline V gene. The CDR3 loop spans 15 amino acids. The chain's CDR3 is CASSELGLAVGELFF. The CDR3 region has the DNA TGTGCCAGCAGTGAACTAGGACTAGCGGTCGGGGAGCTGTTTTTT.

The chain combines TRBV29-1 with TRBJ2-5; perhaps D is TRBD1 or TRBD2 (5 bases each). Germline assignment: CDR1 SQVTM and CDR2 ANQGSEA. V lost 1 base and J lost 4, with 10 bases in between. CDR3 length: 13 residues. The CDR3 nucleotides are TGCAGCGTTGAAGTCGGGACGTCAGAGACCCAGTACTTC. The encoded protein is CSVEVGTSETQYF. The full variable domain, in which reference TRBV29-1 and TRBJ2-5 provide the parts outside the CDR3, is SAVISQKPSRDICQRGTSLTIQCQVDSQVTMMFWYRQQPGQSLTLIATANQGSEATYESGFVIDKFPISRPNLTFSTLTVSNMSPEDSSIYLCSVEVGTSETQYFGPGTRLLVL.

V usage is TRBV27 and J usage is TRBJ2-7, with 7 bases aligning to TRBD2. J lost 5 bases, V lost 2 bases, and 3 bases had no gene match. Germline CDR1 and CDR2: MNHEY and SMNVEV (reference sequence). There are 13 residues in the CDR3. CDR3 coding DNA: TGTGCCAGCAGTTTAGGGACTATCGACGAGCAGTACTTC. Its protein is CASSLGTIDEQYF.

The rearrangement links TRBV27 to TRBJ2-7, with D hard to call. The ends were cut back, 0 bases at V and 6 bases at J, with 12 bases in the middle. From germline, CDR1 is MNHEY and CDR2 SMNVEV (reference sequence). The CDR3 contains 14 residues. The CDR3 here is CASSLSLGGLEQYF. The DNA for the CDR3 is TGTGCCAGCAGTTTATCCCTTGGCGGCCTCGAGCAGTACTTC.

The rearrangement links TRBV7-9 to TRBJ1-2; D gene uncertain. Germline-derived CDR1 and CDR2 are SEHNR and FQNEAQ (reference sequence). This CDR3 has 14 amino acids. V was clipped by 1 base and J by 2 bases, with 8 bases between them. The CDR3 spells CASSLGEGNYGYTF. As DNA, the CDR3 is TGTGCCAGCAGCTTAGGGGAAGGGAACTATGGCTACACCTTC.

J is TRBJ1-4 and V is TRBV15; D not resolved. Trimming shortened V by 1 base and J by 3 bases, and 12 bases separated the two germline ends. The V gene's germline CDR1 is LNHNV and CDR2 YYDKDF (reference sequence). The CDR3 runs to 16 residues. In DNA form, the CDR3 reads TGTGCCACCAGCAGAGTATCCGGAGGGCCTAATGAAAAACTGTTTTTT. Protein sequence: CATSRVSGGPNEKLFF. Combining the CDR3 with reference TRBV15 and TRBJ1-4 gives the whole variable domain DAMVIQNPRYQVTQFGKPVTLSCSQTLNHNVMYWYQQKSSQAPKLLFHYYDKDFNNEADTPDNFQSRRPNTSFCFLDIRSPGLGDTAMYLCATSRVSGGPNEKLFFGSGTQLSVL.

This sequence joins TRBV10-1 and TRBJ1-5, with D possibly being TRBD1 (5 bases). Germline V gene data show CDR1 as WNHNN and CDR2 as SYGVQD (reference sequence). Trimming cost V 2 bases and J 6 bases, with 11 bases left between them. This CDR3 contains 14 residues. The CDR3 region is CASSEKDIRQPQHF. The CDR3, as DNA: TGCGCCAGCAGTGAGAAGGACATACGTCAGCCCCAGCATTTT.

The chain combines TRBV4-2 with TRBJ2-7, with D perhaps TRBD2 (5 bases). Germline V gives CDR1 LGHNA, CDR2 YNFKEQ. The CDR3 spans 16 residues. The V end lost 0 bases, the J end lost 4 bases, and 16 bases lay between the germline ends. The CDR3 DNA follows: TGTGCCAGCAGCCAAGATATCCCCAGCGGAGTGTACGAGCAGTACTTC. Residues: CASSQDIPSGVYEQYF.

In its sample, this clone was seen once. The V and J genes are TRBV13 and TRBJ1-3; TRBD1 is a possible D gene (5 bases). The length of the CDR3 is 15 residues. V lost 5 bases, J lost 1 base, and 12 bases lay in between. CDR1 and CDR2 from the germline V gene are PRHDT and FYEKMQ (reference sequence). The CDR3 region has the DNA TGTGCCAGCAGCATCTATAGGGGTTCTGGAAACACCATATATTTT. Translation: CASSIYRGSGNTIYF.

The J gene is TRBJ1-5, the V gene TRBV7-9; D is possibly TRBD1 (6 bases). V lost 3 bases, J lost 6 bases, and 9 bases lay in between. The CDR3 consists of 13 residues. The V gene's germline CDR1 is SEHNR and CDR2 FQNEAQ (reference sequence). The CDR3 sequence: CASSLEGGQPQHF. As DNA, the CDR3 is TGTGCCAGCAGCTTGGAGGGGGGTCAGCCCCAGCATTTT. The full variable domain, completed using reference TRBV7-9 and TRBJ1-5, is DTGVSQNPRHKITKRGQNVTFRCDPISEHNRLYWYRQTLGQGPEFLTYFQNEAQLEKSRLLSDRFSAERPKGSFSTLEIQRTEQGDSAMYLCASSLEGGQPQHFGDGTRLSIL.